This T cell receptor (beta chain) was sequenced in a study of T cell repertoires in cytomegalovirus infection. Germline V lookup: CDR1 LGHNT, CDR2 FRNRAP. This CDR3 spans 19 amino acids. Trimming cost V 2 bases and J 7 bases, with 27 bases left between them. Comments on this clonotype: The antigen is unknown.

A single record per CDR3 protein comes from TCRdb applying MiXCR to the reads. The sample records a few hundred thousand distinct CDR3 sequences, roughly 43% being singletons. Sequenced here: cultured PBMCs, sampled from culture after CMV antigen stimulation. V gene TRBV12-5 combines with J gene TRBJ2-1, with D perhaps TRBD1 or TRBD2 (6 bases each). The source of this sequence is a human donor in good health (CMV status not recorded). Some clones in this sample may be carry-over from other donors' samples. The CDR3 sequence is CASGLSTGAKRLPGNEQFF. The CDR3 DNA sequence: TGTGCTAGTGGTTTGTCGACGGGGGCGAAGCGCCTACCTGGGAATGAGCAGTTCTTC.